Each of the 11 T cell receptor beta chains below was sequenced from the same sample in a study of cytomegalovirus exposure and HLA in healthy donors. A multiplex PCR was run with 60 Vbeta primers and 13 Jbeta primers. The protocol was immunoSEQ multiplex PCR, while the TCRdb copy is restricted to in-frame clones and leaves out a portion. The sample has approximately 100,000 clones, 79% seen once. Sequenced: PBMCs. These receptors all come from a woman in her thirties or forties in good health and CMV-seronegative.

This chain uses TRBV5-4 with TRBJ2-2, with D unclear. From germline, CDR1 is SGHNT and CDR2 YYREEE (reference sequence). CDR3 size: 14 residues. Trimming pared 0 bases from V and 4 bases from J, leaving 7 bases between. The CDR3 sequence: CASSLVSGTGELFF. The CDR3, as DNA: TGTGCCAGCAGCTTGGTTTCGGGCACCGGGGAGCTGTTTTTT.

The table lists this clone with a count of one. This chain links TRBV6-5 with TRBJ1-2; D may be TRBD1 (5 bases). The germline gives CDR1 MNHEY, CDR2 SVGAGI. CDR3 size: 12 residues. V was pared by 4 bases and J by 4 bases, with 7 bases between. The DNA of the CDR3 is TGTGCCAGCAGTTGGGGGGGCTATGGCTACACCTTC. This codes for CASSWGGYGYTF.

In nucleotides, the CDR3 is TGTGCCAGCAGCTTAGGGACAGGGGCCAGTATGAACACTGAAGCTTTCTTT. Translating gives CASSLGTGASMNTEAFF. V usage is TRBV7-9 and J usage is TRBJ1-1, with 9 bases that match TRBD1. Germline CDR1 is SEHNR and CDR2 is FQNEAQ (reference sequence). This CDR3 is 17 amino acids long. J gave up 0 bases and V 1 base, and 6 bases lay outside the gene matches.

The chain is built from TRBV6-5 and TRBJ2-1, with a tentative D call TRBD1 (6 bases). This CDR3 spans 15 amino acids. CDR1 and CDR2 from the germline V gene are MNHEY and SVGAGI. The ends were cut back, 2 bases at V and 4 bases at J, with 12 bases in the middle. CDR3 in DNA: TGTGCCAGCAGTTACACTACGACAGGATACAATGAGCAGTTCTTC. Protein sequence: CASSYTTTGYNEQFF.

The V gene is TRBV5-6, the J gene TRBJ1-1, with TRBD1 matching 10 bases. The CDR3 totals 16 residues. Per the germline V gene, CDR1 is SGHDT and CDR2 is YYEEEE. V shed 3 bases and J 5 bases; nucleotides not matched to a gene: 10. Here the CDR3 DNA reads TGTGCCAGCAGCTACGACAGGGGGCAATATGGTACTGAAGCTTTCTTT. It codes for CASSYDRGQYGTEAFF.

The V gene is TRBV18, the J gene TRBJ2-1; 11 bases align to TRBD2. Germline V gives CDR1 KGHSH, CDR2 LQKENI. Trimming cost V 8 bases and J 4 bases; bases outside gene matches: 4. The CDR3 is 14 amino acids. CDR3 protein: CASRGLAGYNEQFF. CDR3 nucleotides: TGTGCCAGCCGAGGACTAGCGGGTTACAATGAGCAGTTCTTC.

This clone was seen only a few times. The rearrangement links TRBV5-6 to TRBJ2-7; perhaps TRBD2 as D (5 bases). CDR1 and CDR2 (germline): SGHDT, YYEEEE. This CDR3 is built from 13 residues. V was clipped by 3 bases and J by 1 base, with 8 bases between them. Written as DNA, the CDR3 is TGTGCCAGCAGCTCGGGCGGGTCCTACGAGCAGTACTTC. This gives the protein CASSSGGSYEQYF. The variable domain in full, completed from reference TRBV5-6 and TRBJ2-7, reads DAGVTQSPTHLIKTRGQQVTLRCSPKSGHDTVSWYQQALGQGPQFIFQYYEEEERQRGNFPDRFSGHQFPNYSSELNVNALLLGDSALYLCASSSGGSYEQYFGPGTRLTVT.

This clone was counted a few times. This chain uses TRBV29-1 with TRBJ2-4; 10 bases agree with TRBD2. Germline trimming cut 3 bases from V and 8 bases from J; bases unmatched to any gene: 7. Germline values: CDR1 SQVTM, CDR2 ANQGSEA. The CDR3 covers 14 residues. The CDR3 loop is CSVDASGSRDIQYF. In DNA, the CDR3 is TGCAGCGTTGATGCTAGCGGGAGTAGGGACATTCAGTACTTC.

In regard to this clone: At one end the junction does not follow the germline gene, possibly because of a read error. CDR3 DNA: TGTGCCAGCGGCCAGTTGGACAGCCACAATGAGCAGCTCTTC. Encoded protein: CASGQLDSHNEQLF. The chain combines TRBV14 with TRBJ2-1; weak D call: TRBD1 (6 bases). This CDR3 region has 14 residues. Germline CDR1 SGHDN, CDR2 FVKESK. The full variable domain, its missing parts supplied by reference TRBV14 and TRBJ2-1, is EAGVTQFPSHSVIEKGQTVTLRCDPISGHDNLYWYRRVMGKEIKFLLHFVKESKQDESGMPNNRFLAERTGGTYSTLKVQPAELEDSGVYFCASGQLDSHNEQLFGPGTRLTVL.

This clone occurred once. CDR3 in DNA: TGTGCCAGCAGCCTGGGGGGAGACGAGCAGTACTTC. Its protein product is CASSLGGDEQYF. This chain connects TRBV7-9 to TRBJ2-7; D might be TRBD2 (6 bases). Germline V gene lookup returns CDR1 SEHNR and CDR2 FQNEAQ (reference sequence). There are 12 residues in the CDR3. V was cut by 5 bases and J by 5 bases, with 10 bases left in between.

V usage is TRBV30 and J usage is TRBJ1-1, with a tentative D call TRBD1 (6 bases). Trimming removed 4 bases at V and 5 bases at J, with 8 bases between. Germline CDR1 reads GTSNPN; CDR2 reads SVGIG (reference sequence). The CDR3 has 11 amino acids. CDR3 in amino acids: CAWNRVTEAFF. In nucleotides, the CDR3 is TGTGCCTGGAACAGGGTAACTGAAGCTTTCTTT. Full variable domain (missing parts from reference TRBV30 and TRBJ1-1): SQTIHQWPATLVQPVGSPLSLECTVEGTSNPNLYWYRQAAGRGLQLLFYSVGIGQISSEVPQNLSASRPQDRQFILSSKKLLLSDSGFYLCAWNRVTEAFFGQGTRLTVV.